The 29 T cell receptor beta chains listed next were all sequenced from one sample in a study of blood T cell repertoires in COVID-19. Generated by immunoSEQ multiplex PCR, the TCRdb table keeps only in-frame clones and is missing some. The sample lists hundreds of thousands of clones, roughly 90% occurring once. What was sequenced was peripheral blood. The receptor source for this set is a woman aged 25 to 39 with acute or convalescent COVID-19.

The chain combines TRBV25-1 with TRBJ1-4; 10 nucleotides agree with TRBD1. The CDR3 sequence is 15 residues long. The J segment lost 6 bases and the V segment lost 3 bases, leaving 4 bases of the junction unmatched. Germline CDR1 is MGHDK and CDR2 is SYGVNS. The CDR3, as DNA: TGTGCCAGCAGTGACCTGACAGGGGGCGATGAAAAACTGTTTTTT. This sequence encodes CASSDLTGGDEKLFF. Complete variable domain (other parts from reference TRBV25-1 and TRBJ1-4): EADIYQTPRYLVIGTGKKITLECSQTMGHDKMYWYQQDPGMELHLIHYSYGVNSTEKGDLSSESTVSRIRTEHFPLTLESARPSHTSQYLCASSDLTGGDEKLFFGSGTQLSVL.

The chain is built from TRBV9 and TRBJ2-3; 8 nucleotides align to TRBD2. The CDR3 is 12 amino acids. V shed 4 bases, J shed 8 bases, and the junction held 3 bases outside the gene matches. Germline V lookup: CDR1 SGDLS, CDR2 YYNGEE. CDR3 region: CASSPGRGTQYF. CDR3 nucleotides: TGTGCCAGCAGCCCCGGGAGGGGTACGCAGTATTTT.

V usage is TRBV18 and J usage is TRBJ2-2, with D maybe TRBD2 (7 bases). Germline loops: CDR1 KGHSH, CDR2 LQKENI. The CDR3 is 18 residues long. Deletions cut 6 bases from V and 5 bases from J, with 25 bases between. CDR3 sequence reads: CASSLYRGGAVETGELFF. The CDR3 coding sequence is TGTGCCAGCTCGCTATACCGTGGGGGGGCCGTCGAAACCGGGGAGCTGTTTTTT.

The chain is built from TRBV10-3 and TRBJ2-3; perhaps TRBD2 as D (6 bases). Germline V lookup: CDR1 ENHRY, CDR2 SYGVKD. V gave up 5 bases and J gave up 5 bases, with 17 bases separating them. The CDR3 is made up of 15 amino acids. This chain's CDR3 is CAISLIAEAGDTQYF. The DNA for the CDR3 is TGTGCCATCAGTTTGATAGCGGAGGCAGGAGATACGCAGTATTTT.

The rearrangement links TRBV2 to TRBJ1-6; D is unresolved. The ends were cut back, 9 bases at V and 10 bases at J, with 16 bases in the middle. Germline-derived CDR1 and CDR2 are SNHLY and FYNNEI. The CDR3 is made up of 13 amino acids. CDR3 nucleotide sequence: TGTGCCAGTGTTTCAGACTTAGCCTCACCCCTCCACTTT. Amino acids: CASVSDLASPLHF.

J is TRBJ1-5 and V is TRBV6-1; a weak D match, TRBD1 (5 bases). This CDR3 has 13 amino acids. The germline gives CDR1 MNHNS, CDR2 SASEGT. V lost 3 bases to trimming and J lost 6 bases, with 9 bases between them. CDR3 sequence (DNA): TGTGCCAGCAGTGAGGGGCCAACTCAGCCCCAGCATTTT. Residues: CASSEGPTQPQHF.

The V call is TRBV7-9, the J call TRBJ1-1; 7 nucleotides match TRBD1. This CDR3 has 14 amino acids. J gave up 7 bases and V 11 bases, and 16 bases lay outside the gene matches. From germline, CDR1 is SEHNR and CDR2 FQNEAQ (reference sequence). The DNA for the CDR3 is TGTGCCGGACAGGTATGGGCTTCCGGGGATGAAGCTTTCTTT. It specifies CAGQVWASGDEAFF.

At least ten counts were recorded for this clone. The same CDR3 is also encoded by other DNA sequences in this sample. CDR3 sequence (DNA): TGTGCCTGGAGTGTACAGGGTTCTCAGCCCCAGCATTTT. This encodes CAWSVQGSQPQHF. The chain uses TRBV30 and TRBJ1-5; maybe TRBD1 (6 bases). Germline V gene sequence: CDR1 GTSNPN, CDR2 SVGIG (reference sequence). This CDR3 comprises 13 residues. The V and J ends lost 0 bases and 6 bases respectively, with 9 bases between them. Using reference TRBV30 and TRBJ1-5 for the parts outside the CDR3, the full variable domain is SQTIHQWPATLVQPVGSPLSLECTVEGTSNPNLYWYRQAAGRGLQLLFYSVGIGQISSEVPQNLSASRPQDRQFILSSKKLLLSDSGFYLCAWSVQGSQPQHFGDGTRLSIL.

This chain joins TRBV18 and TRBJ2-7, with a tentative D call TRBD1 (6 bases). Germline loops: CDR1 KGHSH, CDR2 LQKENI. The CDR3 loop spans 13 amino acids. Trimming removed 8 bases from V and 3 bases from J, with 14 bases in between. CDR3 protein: CASTAGQNYEQYF. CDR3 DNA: TGTGCCAGCACGGCCGGACAGAACTACGAGCAGTACTTC.

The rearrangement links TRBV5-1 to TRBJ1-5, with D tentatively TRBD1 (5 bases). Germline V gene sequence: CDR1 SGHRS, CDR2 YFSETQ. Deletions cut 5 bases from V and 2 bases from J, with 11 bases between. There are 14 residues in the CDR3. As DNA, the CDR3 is TGCGCCAGCAGGCCCGACAGCGGCAATCAGCCCCAGCATTTT. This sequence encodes CASRPDSGNQPQHF.

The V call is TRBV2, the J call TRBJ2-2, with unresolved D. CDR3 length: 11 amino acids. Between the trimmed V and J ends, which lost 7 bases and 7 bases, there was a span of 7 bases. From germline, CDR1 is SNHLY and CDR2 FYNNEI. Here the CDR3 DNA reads TGTGCCAGCACTACGGGCGGGGAGCTGTTTTTT. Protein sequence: CASTTGGELFF.

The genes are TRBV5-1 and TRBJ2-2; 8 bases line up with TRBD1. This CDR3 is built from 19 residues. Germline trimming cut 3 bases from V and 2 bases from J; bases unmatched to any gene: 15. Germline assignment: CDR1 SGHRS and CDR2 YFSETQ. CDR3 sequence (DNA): TGCGCCAGCAGCTCGGTGGCCGGGACAGGCTGGGTTAACACCGGGGAGCTGTTTTTT. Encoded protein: CASSSVAGTGWVNTGELFF. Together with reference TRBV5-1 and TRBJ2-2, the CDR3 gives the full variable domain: KAGVTQTPRYLIKTRGQQVTLSCSPISGHRSVSWYQQTPGQGLQFLFEYFSETQRNKGNFPGRFSGRQFSNSRSEMNVSTLELGDSALYLCASSSVAGTGWVNTGELFFGEGSRLTVL.

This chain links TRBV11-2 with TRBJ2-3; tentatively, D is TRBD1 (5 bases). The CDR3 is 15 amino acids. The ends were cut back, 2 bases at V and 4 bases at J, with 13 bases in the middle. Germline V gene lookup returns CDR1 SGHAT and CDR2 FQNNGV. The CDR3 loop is CASSLSLQTADTQYF. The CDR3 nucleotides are TGTGCCAGCAGCTTATCGCTCCAGACAGCAGATACGCAGTATTTT.

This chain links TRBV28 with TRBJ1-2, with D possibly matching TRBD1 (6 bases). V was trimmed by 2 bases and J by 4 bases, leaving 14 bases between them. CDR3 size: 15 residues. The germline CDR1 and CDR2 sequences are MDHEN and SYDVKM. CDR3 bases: TGTGCCAGCAGTTTAGCCAGGGGTGGTAGCTATGGCTACACCTTC. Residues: CASSLARGGSYGYTF.

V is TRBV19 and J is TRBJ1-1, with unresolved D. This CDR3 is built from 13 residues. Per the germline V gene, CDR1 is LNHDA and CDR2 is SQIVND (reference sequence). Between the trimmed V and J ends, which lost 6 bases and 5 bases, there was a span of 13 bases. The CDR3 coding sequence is TGTGCCAGTAGGCGCTTCGGAGGGACTGAAGCTTTCTTT. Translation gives CASRRFGGTEAFF.

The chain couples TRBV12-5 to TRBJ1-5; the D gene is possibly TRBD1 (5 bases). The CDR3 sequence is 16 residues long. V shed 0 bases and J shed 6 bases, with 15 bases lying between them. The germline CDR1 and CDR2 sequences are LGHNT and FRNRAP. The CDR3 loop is CASGLVRSGASQPQHF. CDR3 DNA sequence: TGTGCTAGTGGTTTGGTCCGAAGCGGGGCGAGTCAGCCCCAGCATTTT.

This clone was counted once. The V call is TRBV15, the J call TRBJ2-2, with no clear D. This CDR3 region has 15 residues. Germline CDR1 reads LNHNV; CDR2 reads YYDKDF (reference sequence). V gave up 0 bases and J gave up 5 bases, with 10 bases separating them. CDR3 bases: TGTGCCACCAGCAGAGATGTTGGGCTAACCGGGGAGCTGTTTTTT. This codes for CATSRDVGLTGELFF. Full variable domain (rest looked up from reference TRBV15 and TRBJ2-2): DAMVIQNPRYQVTQFGKPVTLSCSQTLNHNVMYWYQQKSSQAPKLLFHYYDKDFNNEADTPDNFQSRRPNTSFCFLDIRSPGLGDTAMYLCATSRDVGLTGELFFGEGSRLTVL.

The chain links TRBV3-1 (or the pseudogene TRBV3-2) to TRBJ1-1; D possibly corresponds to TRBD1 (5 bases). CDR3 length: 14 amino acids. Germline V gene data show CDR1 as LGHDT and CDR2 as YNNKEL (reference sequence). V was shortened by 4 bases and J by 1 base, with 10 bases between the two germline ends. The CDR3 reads CASSPGGGNTEAFF. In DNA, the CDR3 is TGTGCCAGCAGCCCTGGCGGGGGGAACACTGAAGCTTTCTTT.

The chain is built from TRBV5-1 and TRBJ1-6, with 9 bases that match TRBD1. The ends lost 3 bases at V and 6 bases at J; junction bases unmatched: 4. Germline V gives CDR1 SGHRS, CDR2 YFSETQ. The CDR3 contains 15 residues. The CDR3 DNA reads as TGCGCCAGCAGCTCGCAGGGACAGGGTAATTCACCCCTCCACTTT. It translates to CASSSQGQGNSPLHF.

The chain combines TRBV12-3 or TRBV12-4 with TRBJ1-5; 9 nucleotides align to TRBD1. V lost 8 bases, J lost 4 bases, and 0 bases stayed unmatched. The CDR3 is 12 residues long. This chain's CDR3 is CASGTGNQPQHF. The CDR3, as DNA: TGTGCCAGCGGGACAGGGAATCAGCCCCAGCATTTT.

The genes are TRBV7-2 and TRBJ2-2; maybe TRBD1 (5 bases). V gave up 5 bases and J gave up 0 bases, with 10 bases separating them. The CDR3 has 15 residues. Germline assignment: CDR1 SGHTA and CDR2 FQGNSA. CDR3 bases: TGTGCCAGCAGCCCGCAGGGTTCGAACACCGGGGAGCTGTTTTTT. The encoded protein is CASSPQGSNTGELFF. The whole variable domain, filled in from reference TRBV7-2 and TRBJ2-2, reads GAGVSQSPSNKVTEKGKDVELRCDPISGHTALYWYRQSLGQGLEFLIYFQGNSAPDKSGLPSDRFSAERTGGSVSTLTIQRTQQEDSAVYLCASSPQGSNTGELFFGEGSRLTVL.

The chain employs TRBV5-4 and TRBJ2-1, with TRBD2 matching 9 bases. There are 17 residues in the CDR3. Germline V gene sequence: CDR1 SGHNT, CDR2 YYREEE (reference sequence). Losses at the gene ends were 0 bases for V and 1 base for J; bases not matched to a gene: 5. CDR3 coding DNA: TGTGCCAGCAGCTTGGGACTAGCGGCCGGGTCCTACAATGAGCAGTTCTTC. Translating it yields CASSLGLAAGSYNEQFF.

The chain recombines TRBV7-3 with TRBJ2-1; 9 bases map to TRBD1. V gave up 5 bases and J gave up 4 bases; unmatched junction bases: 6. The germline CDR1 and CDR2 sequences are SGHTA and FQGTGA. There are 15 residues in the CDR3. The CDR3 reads CASSPGTGTYNEQFF. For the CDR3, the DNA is TGTGCCAGCAGCCCCGGGACAGGGACTTACAATGAGCAGTTCTTC. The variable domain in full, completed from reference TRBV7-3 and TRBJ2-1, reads GAGVSQTPSNKVTEKGKYVELRCDPISGHTALYWYRQSLGQGPEFLIYFQGTGAADDSGLPNDRFFAVRPEGSVSTLKIQRTERGDSAVYLCASSPGTGTYNEQFFGPGTRLTVL.

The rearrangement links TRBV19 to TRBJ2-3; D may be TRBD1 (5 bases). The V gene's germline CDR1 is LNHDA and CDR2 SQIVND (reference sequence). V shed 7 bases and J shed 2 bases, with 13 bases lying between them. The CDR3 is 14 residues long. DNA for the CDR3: TGTGCCAGTAAGGGGTACCTAGTCACAGATACGCAGTATTTT. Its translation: CASKGYLVTDTQYF.

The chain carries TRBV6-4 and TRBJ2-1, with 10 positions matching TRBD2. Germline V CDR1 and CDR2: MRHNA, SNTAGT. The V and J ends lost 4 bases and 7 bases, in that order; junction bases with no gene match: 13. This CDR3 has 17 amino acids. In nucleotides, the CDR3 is TGTGCCAGCAGTGGGGGGCTAGCGGGGGTTCTGTGTAATGAGCAGTTCTTC. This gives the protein CASSGGLAGVLCNEQFF.

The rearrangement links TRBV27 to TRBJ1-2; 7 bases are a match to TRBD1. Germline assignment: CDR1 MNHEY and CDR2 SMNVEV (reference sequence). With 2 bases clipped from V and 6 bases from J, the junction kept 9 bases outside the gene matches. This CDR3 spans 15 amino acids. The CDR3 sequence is CASSLRPDRSNGYTF. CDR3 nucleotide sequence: TGTGCCAGCAGTTTAAGGCCGGACAGGTCGAATGGCTACACCTTC.

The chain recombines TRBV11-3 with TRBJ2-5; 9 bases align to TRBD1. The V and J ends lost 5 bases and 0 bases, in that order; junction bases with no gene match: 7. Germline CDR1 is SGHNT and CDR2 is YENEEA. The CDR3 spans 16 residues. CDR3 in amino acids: CASSRGGTGHQETQYF. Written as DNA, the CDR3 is TGTGCCAGCAGCAGAGGGGGGACAGGGCACCAAGAGACCCAGTACTTC.

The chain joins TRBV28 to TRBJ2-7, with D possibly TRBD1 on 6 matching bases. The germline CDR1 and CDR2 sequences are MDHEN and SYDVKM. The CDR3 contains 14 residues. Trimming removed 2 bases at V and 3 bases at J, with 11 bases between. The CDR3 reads CASSLNRVLYEQYF. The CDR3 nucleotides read TGTGCCAGCAGTTTAAACAGGGTACTCTACGAGCAGTACTTC.

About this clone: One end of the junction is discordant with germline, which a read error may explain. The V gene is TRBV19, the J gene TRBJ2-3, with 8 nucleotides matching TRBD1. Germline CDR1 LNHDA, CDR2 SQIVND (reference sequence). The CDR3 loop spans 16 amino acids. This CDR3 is CARSRGTGQITDTQYF. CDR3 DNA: TGTGCCAGAAGTAGGGGGACAGGACAAATCACAGATACGCAGTATTTT.